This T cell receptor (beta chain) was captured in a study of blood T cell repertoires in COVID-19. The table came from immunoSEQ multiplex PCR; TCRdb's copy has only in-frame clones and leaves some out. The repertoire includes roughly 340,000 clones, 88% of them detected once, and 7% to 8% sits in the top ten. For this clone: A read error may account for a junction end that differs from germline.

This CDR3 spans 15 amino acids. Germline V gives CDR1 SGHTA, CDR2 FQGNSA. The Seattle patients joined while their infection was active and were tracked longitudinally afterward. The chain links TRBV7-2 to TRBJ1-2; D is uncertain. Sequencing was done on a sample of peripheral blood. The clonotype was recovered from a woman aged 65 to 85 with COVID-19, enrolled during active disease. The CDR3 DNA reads TGTGCCAGCAGTTTAGAGGTTGGCGGAAACTATGGCTACACCTTC. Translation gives CASSLEVGGNYGYTF.